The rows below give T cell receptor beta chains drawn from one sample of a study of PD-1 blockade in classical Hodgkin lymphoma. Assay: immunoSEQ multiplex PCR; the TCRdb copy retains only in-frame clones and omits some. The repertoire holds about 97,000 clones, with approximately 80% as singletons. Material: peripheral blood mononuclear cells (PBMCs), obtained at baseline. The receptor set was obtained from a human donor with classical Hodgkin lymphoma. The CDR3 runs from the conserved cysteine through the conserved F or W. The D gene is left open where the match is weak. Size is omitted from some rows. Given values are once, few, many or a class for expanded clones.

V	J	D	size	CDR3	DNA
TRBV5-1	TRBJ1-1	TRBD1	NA	CASSPGQGGTEAFF	TGCGCCAGCAGCCCGGGACAGGGAGGAACTGAAGCTTTCTTT
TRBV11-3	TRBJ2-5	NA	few	CASSFGFQETQYF	TGTGCCAGCAGCTTCGGGTTCCAAGAGACCCAGTACTTC
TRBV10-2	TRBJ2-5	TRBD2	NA	CASSESREGPQETQYF	TGCGCCAGCAGTGAGTCGAGGGAGGGACCCCAAGAGACCCAGTACTTC
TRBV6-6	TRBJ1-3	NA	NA	CASSLLGTVGNTIYF	TGTGCCAGCAGCCTATTAGGGACTGTTGGAAACACCATATATTTT
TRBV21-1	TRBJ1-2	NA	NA	CASKPEDRGGGYTF	TGTGCCAGCAAACCGGAAGACAGGGGAGGAGGCTACACCTTC
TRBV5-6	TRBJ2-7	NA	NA	CASSLEPARTYEQYF	TGTGCCAGCAGCTTGGAACCAGCCCGAACCTACGAGCAGTACTTC
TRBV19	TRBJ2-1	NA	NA	CASSRGTINEQFF	TGTGCCAGTAGTAGAGGTACTATCAATGAGCAGTTCTTC
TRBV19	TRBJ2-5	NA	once	CASRGRTQETQYF	TGTGCCAGTAGGGGGCGGACCCAAGAGACCCAGTACTTC
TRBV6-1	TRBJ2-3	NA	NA	CASSEARPTTDTQYF	TGTGCCAGCAGTGAAGCGCGTCCTACCACAGATACGCAGTATTTT
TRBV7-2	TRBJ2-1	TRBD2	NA	CASSLSTLAGGHGNEQFF	TGTGCCAGCAGCCTTTCGACTCTAGCGGGAGGACATGGCAATGAGCAGTTCTTC
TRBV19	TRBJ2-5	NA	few	CASSWASTETQYF	TGTGCCAGTAGTTGGGCCAGCACCGAGACCCAGTACTTC
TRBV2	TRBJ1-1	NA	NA	CASSSEGNTEAFF	TGTGCCAGCAGCTCCGAAGGGAACACTGAAGCTTTCTTT
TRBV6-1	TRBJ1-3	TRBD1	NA	CASSAQGAAGNTIYF	TGTGCCAGCAGTGCACAGGGGGCGGCTGGAAACACCATATATTTT
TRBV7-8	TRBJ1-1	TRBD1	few	CASSQRTGLEAFF	TGTGCCAGCAGCCAGAGGACAGGCCTTGAAGCTTTCTTT
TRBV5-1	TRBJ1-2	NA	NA	CASSFGPGRDYGYTF	TGCGCCAGCAGCTTCGGACCGGGGCGGGACTATGGCTACACCTTC
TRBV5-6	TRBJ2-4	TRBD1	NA	CASSTTGADKNIQYF	TGTGCCAGCAGCACCACAGGGGCCGACAAAAACATTCAGTACTTC
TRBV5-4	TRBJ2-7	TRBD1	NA	CASSPDRVKGEQYF	TGTGCCAGCAGCCCAGACAGGGTGAAAGGCGAGCAGTACTTC
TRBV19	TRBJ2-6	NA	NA	CASSIALGANVLTF	TGTGCCAGTAGTATCGCGCTGGGGGCCAACGTCCTGACTTTC
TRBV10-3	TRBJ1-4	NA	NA	CAISESGEKLFF	TGTGCCATCAGTGAGTCAGGAGAAAAACTGTTTTTT
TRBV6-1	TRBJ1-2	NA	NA	CASSVQGRNYGYTF	TGTGCCAGCAGTGTACAGGGTAGGAACTATGGCTACACCTTC
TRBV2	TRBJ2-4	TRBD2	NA	CASSPGGSIQYF	TGTGCCAGCAGTCCGGGAGGGTCCATTCAGTACTTC
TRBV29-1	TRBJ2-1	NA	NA	CSVARTVDNEQFF	TGCAGCGTTGCGCGGACAGTCGACAATGAGCAGTTCTTC
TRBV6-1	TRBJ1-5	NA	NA	CASSEGLNQPQHF	TGTGCCAGCAGCGAGGGGCTAAATCAGCCCCAGCATTTT
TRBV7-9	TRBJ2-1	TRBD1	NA	CASSLATGYEQFF	TGTGCCAGCAGCTTAGCGACAGGGTATGAGCAGTTCTTC
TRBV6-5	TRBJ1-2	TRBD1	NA	CASRTDRDYGYTF	TGTGCCAGCAGAACCGACAGGGACTATGGCTACACCTTC
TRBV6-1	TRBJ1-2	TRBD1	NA	CASSEADRVNYGYTF	TGTGCCAGCAGTGAAGCGGACAGGGTGAACTATGGCTACACCTTC
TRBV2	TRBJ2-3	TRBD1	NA	CASSPYLPGQGKVDTQYF	TGTGCCAGCAGCCCGTACCTACCGGGACAGGGGAAGGTGGATACGCAGTATTTT
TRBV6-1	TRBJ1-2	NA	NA	CASSEVGGMGYGYTF	TGTGCCAGCAGTGAAGTGGGGGGCATGGGCTATGGCTACACCTTC
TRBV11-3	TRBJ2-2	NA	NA	CASTLEGGVGELFF	TGTGCCAGCACCTTAGAAGGGGGGGTCGGGGAGCTGTTTTTT
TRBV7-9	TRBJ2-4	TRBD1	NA	CASSPWTGGENIQYF	TGTGCCAGCAGCCCCTGGACAGGGGGCGAAAACATTCAGTACTTC
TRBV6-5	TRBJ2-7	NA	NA	CASRLEGTYEQYF	TGTGCCAGCAGGTTGGAGGGGACCTACGAGCAGTACTTC
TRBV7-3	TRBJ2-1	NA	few	CASSLTGTYNEQFF	TGTGCCAGCAGCCTCACTGGGACTTACAATGAGCAGTTCTTC